This T cell receptor beta chain is drawn from a study of technical replicates of blood from several donors. Germline values: CDR1 MNHNS, CDR2 SASEGT. This CDR3 spans 19 amino acids. Trimming pared 4 bases from V and 7 bases from J, leaving 29 bases between. Assay: immunoSEQ multiplex PCR; the TCRdb copy retains only in-frame clones and omits some. The data show about 94,000 clones, more than 90% seen once. The chain carries TRBV6-1 and TRBJ2-1, with D tentatively TRBD1 (6 bases). The sequence was obtained from a human donor in good health. The sequenced material came from T cells isolated from PBMCs. The CDR3, as DNA: TGTGCCAGCAGTGCCCGGGCCCGGGACATACCCGTTATGGGGAATGAGCAGTTCTTC. Translated, it gives CASSARARDIPVMGNEQFF.